A selection of T cell receptor beta chains follows, all from one sample in a study of T cell responses to AZD1222 COVID-19 vaccine. Produced via immunoSEQ multiplex PCR; TCRdb's table is partial and in-frame only. The profile shows over 130,000 clones, around 90% of them singletons. The source material was peripheral blood, sampled 28 days after the second AZD1222 dose. All receptors come from an adult who received the AZD1222 COVID-19 vaccine. Both conserved end residues are trimmed from each CDR3. Fields, in order: V gene, J gene, CDR3 protein.

v_call: TRBV10-3
j_call: TRBJ1-5
cdr3_aa: AISEWGVGQPQH

v_call: TRBV5-1
j_call: TRBJ2-7
cdr3_aa: ASGTGDNYEQY

v_call: TRBV5-1
j_call: TRBJ2-3
cdr3_aa: ASSLDDKTSDTQY

v_call: TRBV27
j_call: TRBJ2-5
cdr3_aa: ASSLSPLLGAGGLETQY

v_call: TRBV7-3
j_call: TRBJ2-3
cdr3_aa: ASSFMGGTTDTQY

v_call: TRBV19
j_call: TRBJ2-3
cdr3_aa: ASRASGARTDTQY

v_call: TRBV27
j_call: TRBJ2-3
cdr3_aa: ASSLSSLPGGIADTQY

v_call: TRBV5-1
j_call: TRBJ2-5
cdr3_aa: ASSPVAGVEETQY

v_call: TRBV18
j_call: TRBJ2-7
cdr3_aa: ASSPSRDPYEQY

v_call: TRBV10-2
j_call: TRBJ1-1
cdr3_aa: ASSEDRALGTEAF

v_call: TRBV27
j_call: TRBJ2-6
cdr3_aa: ASSLSPDSSGANVLT

v_call: TRBV27
j_call: TRBJ2-1
cdr3_aa: ASSSQGRMREVWNEQF

v_call: TRBV12-3/TRBV12-4
j_call: TRBJ2-4
cdr3_aa: ASTRLAKNIQY

v_call: TRBV9
j_call: TRBJ2-7
cdr3_aa: ASSTSSGTSYEQY

v_call: TRBV27
j_call: TRBJ2-5
cdr3_aa: ASSLRGQRETQY

v_call: TRBV19
j_call: TRBJ1-2
cdr3_aa: ASSIRRAIYGYT

v_call: TRBV6-4
j_call: TRBJ1-4
cdr3_aa: ASSDSAGINEKLF

v_call: TRBV27
j_call: TRBJ2-1
cdr3_aa: ASSPSARYDNEQF

v_call: TRBV6-1
j_call: TRBJ2-7
cdr3_aa: ASSERQGQYSYEQY

v_call: TRBV10-2
j_call: TRBJ2-1
cdr3_aa: ASSHNNEQF

v_call: TRBV10-2
j_call: TRBJ2-5
cdr3_aa: ASGRTGGSETQY

v_call: TRBV6-2/TRBV6-3
j_call: TRBJ1-6
cdr3_aa: ASSPWGTGGYSPLH

v_call: TRBV9
j_call: TRBJ1-6
cdr3_aa: ASSVETGGAFGSENSPLH

v_call: TRBV24-1
j_call: TRBJ2-3
cdr3_aa: ATSDPGQGIWTDTQY

v_call: TRBV12-5
j_call: TRBJ1-1
cdr3_aa: ASGLSGGEEAF

v_call: TRBV6-5
j_call: TRBJ1-4
cdr3_aa: ASRGQGHEKLF

v_call: TRBV7-3
j_call: TRBJ1-5
cdr3_aa: ASSLTRRIPGPKGFSNQPQH

v_call: TRBV2
j_call: TRBJ1-5
cdr3_aa: AGGDSYQPQH

v_call: TRBV7-8
j_call: TRBJ1-1
cdr3_aa: ASSLGHSNTEAF

v_call: TRBV7-9
j_call: TRBJ1-2
cdr3_aa: ASSFSSGSSIDGT

v_call: TRBV15
j_call: TRBJ2-2
cdr3_aa: ATSRASSGRGTGELF

v_call: TRBV14
j_call: TRBJ2-5
cdr3_aa: ASSDSSKGGTQY

v_call: TRBV24-1
j_call: TRBJ1-2
cdr3_aa: ATSDPGAGGGYGYT

v_call: TRBV7-3
j_call: TRBJ2-1
cdr3_aa: ASSLGGSGSYNEQF

v_call: TRBV10-3
j_call: TRBJ2-3
cdr3_aa: AISHSGSVGDTQY

v_call: TRBV4-3
j_call: TRBJ1-2
cdr3_aa: ASSQESRDYGYT

v_call: TRBV24-1
j_call: TRBJ2-7
cdr3_aa: ATSDLPGSSYEQY

v_call: TRBV11-2
j_call: TRBJ2-2
cdr3_aa: ASSLGRGRRTGELF

v_call: TRBV5-6
j_call: TRBJ1-1
cdr3_aa: ASSLLGLNTEAF

v_call: TRBV19
j_call: TRBJ1-5
cdr3_aa: ASSNRQGASNQPQH

v_call: TRBV11-3
j_call: TRBJ2-7
cdr3_aa: ASSPEAGPSYEQY

v_call: TRBV9
j_call: TRBJ2-2
cdr3_aa: ASAMEGGELF

v_call: TRBV5-6
j_call: TRBJ2-5
cdr3_aa: ASSLVVLAETQY

v_call: TRBV3-1/TRBV3-2
j_call: TRBJ1-2
cdr3_aa: ASSQTGSGFGYT

v_call: TRBV5-1
j_call: TRBJ1-2
cdr3_aa: ASSLDLPGKTYT

v_call: TRBV10-3
j_call: TRBJ1-4
cdr3_aa: AISGTANEKLF

v_call: TRBV5-1
j_call: TRBJ2-5
cdr3_aa: ASSLMSGQETQY

v_call: TRBV24-1
j_call: TRBJ1-1
cdr3_aa: ATSDFAGTEAF